This T cell receptor (beta chain) was sequenced for a study of radiotherapy plus CTLA-4 blockade in lung cancer. The method was immunoSEQ multiplex PCR; TCRdb's version includes in-frame clones alone and lacks a portion of them. The data contain roughly 75,000 clones, about 80% of them singletons. Trimming took off 6 bases at V and 1 base at J, with 18 bases between the two ends. The CDR3 contains 16 residues. The germline V gene has CDR1 SGHAT and CDR2 FQNNGV. This rearrangement joins TRBV11-2 to TRBJ1-1; D is uncertain. Sample: peripheral blood, taken from a patient treated with radiotherapy plus ipilimumab. The sequence derives from a human donor with non-small cell lung cancer who had stable disease on radiotherapy plus ipilimumab. CDR3 loop: CASSPPGPLGNTEAFF. The DNA of the CDR3 is TGTGCCAGCAGTCCCCCCGGGCCCCTCGGGAACACTGAAGCTTTCTTT.